Presented here are 8 T cell receptor beta chains from one specimen sequenced in a study of shared clonotypes between healthy human individuals. Terminally differentiated effector memory CD45RA+ cells were excluded from the naive CD8 cells, which were CD45RO-negative and positively selected for CCR7. Some clones are missing from TCRdb's copy, which holds only in-frame ones; the method was immunoSEQ multiplex PCR. The sample includes some 2,000,000 clones, about 95% of them seen just once. The sequencing input was naive CD8+ T cells sorted from blood. The origin of the receptors is a man aged 18 to 30 in good health.

As for this clone: The same CDR3 also results from other DNA sequences found in this sample. The chain couples TRBV6-5 to TRBJ1-1; D not certain. V was trimmed by 2 bases and J by 1 base, leaving 5 bases between them. CDR1 and CDR2 from the germline V gene are MNHEY and SVGAGI. There are 13 residues in the CDR3. This CDR3 reads CASSYEPNTEAFF. CDR3 coding DNA: TGTGCCAGCAGTTACGAGCCGAACACTGAAGCTTTCTTT.

CDR3 nucleotide sequence: TGTGCCAGCAGTTTGCCGGCGAACACCGGGGAGCTGTTTTTT. Translation gives CASSLPANTGELFF. This chain connects TRBV27 to TRBJ2-2; D call uncertain. This CDR3 spans 14 amino acids. CDR1 is MNHEY and CDR2 is SMNVEV in the germline V gene (reference sequence). With 3 bases removed from V and 0 bases from J, the gap between germline ends came to 5 bases.

Comment on this clone: This specimen includes other DNA sequences encoding the same CDR3. The chain couples TRBV5-6 to TRBJ2-7; 9 bases line up with TRBD2. Germline V gene lookup returns CDR1 SGHDT and CDR2 YYEEEE. The CDR3 is 14 residues long. J gave up 3 bases and V 2 bases, and 3 bases lay outside the gene matches. CDR3 region: CASSFGTSFYEQYF. The CDR3 DNA reads as TGTGCCAGCAGCTTCGGGACTAGCTTCTACGAGCAGTACTTC.

This chain uses TRBV11-3 with TRBJ2-3, with 8 positions matching TRBD1. Germline values: CDR1 SGHNT, CDR2 YENEEA. Losses at the gene ends were 3 bases for V and 4 bases for J; bases not matched to a gene: 3. The CDR3 contains 14 residues. Here the CDR3 DNA reads TGTGCCAGCAGCTTGCAGGGGGCGTCAGATACGCAGTATTTT. Translated, it gives CASSLQGASDTQYF.

V usage is TRBV19 and J usage is TRBJ1-1; D gene ambiguous. CDR3 length equals 14 residues. Trimming left V 3 bases short and J 4 bases short, with 12 bases between. The germline V gene has CDR1 LNHDA and CDR2 SQIVND (reference sequence). CDR3 region: CASSIDEEGTEAFF. CDR3 nucleotide sequence: TGTGCCAGTAGTATTGATGAGGAGGGCACTGAAGCTTTCTTT.

This rearrangement joins TRBV30 to TRBJ1-4; weak D call: TRBD1 (5 bases). Trimming shortened V by 1 base and J by 3 bases, and 18 bases separated the two germline ends. The CDR3 extends over 17 amino acids. The germline V gene has CDR1 GTSNPN and CDR2 SVGIG (reference sequence). CDR3 loop: CAWSGAPYGTANEKLFF. CDR3 nucleotides: TGTGCCTGGAGTGGAGCACCCTACGGGACGGCTAATGAAAAACTGTTTTTT.

This chain connects TRBV19 to TRBJ2-7; 9 bases map to TRBD2. This CDR3 has 15 amino acids. V lost 3 bases to trimming and J lost 6 bases; unmatched junction nucleotides: 9. Germline V gives CDR1 LNHDA, CDR2 SQIVND (reference sequence). CDR3 nucleotide sequence: TGTGCCAGTAGTATCATTAGCGGGAGTGTGGGCGAGCAGTACTTC. Residues: CASSIISGSVGEQYF.

V usage is TRBV5-6 and J usage is TRBJ2-7; D remains ambiguous. The CDR3 sequence is 14 residues long. Germline V gene data show CDR1 as SGHDT and CDR2 as YYEEEE. V was cut by 1 base and J by 0 bases, with 8 bases left in between. The CDR3 reads CASSLRSDSYEQYF. CDR3 coding DNA: TGTGCCAGCAGCTTGAGGTCGGACTCCTACGAGCAGTACTTC.